These 28 T cell receptor beta chains came from one sample sequenced in a study of shared clonotypes between healthy human individuals. The data were produced by immunoSEQ multiplex PCR, yet TCRdb's version contains in-frame clones alone and is incomplete. The sample has about 230,000 clones, about 69% seen once; the top ten hold roughly 11%. Sequencing was performed on memory CD4+ T cells sorted from blood. Subset described: CD45RA-negative fraction. These receptor sequences come from a man aged 30-40 years in good health.

This clone came up a few times. In the same sample, other DNA sequences code for this CDR3. CDR3: CASSSGTGDYEQYF. The DNA for the CDR3 is TGTGCCAGCAGTAGCGGTACAGGGGACTACGAGCAGTACTTC. The rearrangement uses TRBV11-3 and TRBJ2-7, with D maybe TRBD1 (7 bases). CDR3 length: 14 amino acids. Germline-derived CDR1 and CDR2 are SGHNT and YENEEA. V was pared by 6 bases and J by 3 bases, with 15 bases between.

This clone was counted only a few times. The rearrangement uses TRBV11-2 and TRBJ1-1, with D perhaps TRBD1 (6 bases). Germline assignment: CDR1 SGHAT and CDR2 FQNNGV. CDR3 size: 13 residues. The V gene lost 4 bases and the J gene lost 4 bases, with 10 bases spanning the gap. The CDR3 nucleotides read TGTGCCAGCAGCTCCAGGGGTTTCACTGAAGCTTTCTTT. This sequence encodes CASSSRGFTEAFF.

The chain is built from TRBV6-1 and TRBJ2-3; 7 nucleotides line up with TRBD1. From germline, CDR1 is MNHNS and CDR2 SASEGT. The CDR3 length is 14 residues. With 5 bases clipped from V and 0 bases from J, the junction kept 2 bases outside the gene matches. This CDR3 reads CASSPQGSTDTQYF. Here the CDR3 DNA reads TGTGCCAGCAGTCCACAGGGGAGCACAGATACGCAGTATTTT.

CDR3 loop: CASSPGQLVNTEAFF. The CDR3 bases are TGCGCCAGCAGCCCGGGACAGCTTGTGAACACTGAAGCTTTCTTT. The chain is built from TRBV5-1 and TRBJ1-1, with TRBD1 matching 7 bases. V gave up 4 bases and J gave up 0 bases; unmatched junction bases: 6. CDR1 and CDR2 (germline): SGHRS, YFSETQ. This CDR3 has 15 amino acids.

The chain is built from TRBV7-2 and TRBJ1-1; unclear D gene. Germline V lookup: CDR1 SGHTA, CDR2 FQGNSA. The V and J ends lost 1 base and 10 bases respectively, with 10 bases between them. The CDR3 length is 12 residues. The CDR3 coding sequence is TGTGCCAGCAGCTTAGTTTTAGGGATAGCTTTCTTT. Translated: CASSLVLGIAFF.

The CDR3 region is CASSAGLAGGGQETQYF. In DNA, the CDR3 is TGTGCCAGCAGTGCAGGACTAGCGGGAGGCGGGCAAGAGACCCAGTACTTC. This sequence joins TRBV6-1 and TRBJ2-5; 14 bases agree with TRBD2. Germline CDR1 and CDR2: MNHNS and SASEGT. Trimming cost V 4 bases and J 2 bases; bases outside gene matches: 6. CDR3 size: 17 residues.

The chain employs TRBV5-1 and TRBJ1-5; D is unresolved. V was shortened by 0 bases and J by 7 bases, with 17 bases between the two germline ends. This CDR3 has 16 residues. The germline V gene has CDR1 SGHRS and CDR2 YFSETQ. CDR3 residues: CASSLVGPAGYQPQHF. The CDR3 DNA follows: TGCGCCAGCAGCTTGGTCGGGCCGGCGGGTTACCAGCCCCAGCATTTT.

The chain employs TRBV5-1 and TRBJ1-2; TRBD1 matches 7 bases. Losses at the gene ends were 1 base for V and 8 bases for J; bases not matched to a gene: 8. CDR3 length: 14 residues. Per germline, CDR1 SGHRS and CDR2 YFSETQ. The CDR3 is CASSLSQGLTGYTF. The CDR3 DNA sequence: TGCGCCAGCAGCTTGTCACAGGGGCTGACGGGCTACACCTTC.

The CDR3 reads CSVLNPLNTEAFF. The CDR3 DNA sequence: TGCAGCGTCCTCAACCCACTGAACACTGAAGCTTTCTTT. The V call is TRBV29-1, the J call TRBJ1-1; D remains ambiguous. The V end lost 6 bases, the J end lost 0 bases, and 11 bases lay between the germline ends. Germline loops: CDR1 SQVTM, CDR2 ANQGSEA. This CDR3 has 13 amino acids.

This clone was found a few times. The CDR3 DNA reads TGTGCCAGCAGCTTAGTCCTTCAGGGCACTAGCAATCAGCCCCAGCATTTT. Translation gives CASSLVLQGTSNQPQHF. V gene TRBV7-9 combines with J gene TRBJ1-5, with D possibly TRBD1 on 5 matching bases. The CDR3 consists of 17 residues. V lost 1 base to trimming and J lost 0 bases, with 13 bases between them. The germline V gene encodes CDR1 SEHNR and CDR2 FQNEAQ (reference sequence).

For the CDR3, the DNA is TGTGCCAGTAGTACAGACGACAGGGGGAGACAGCCCCAGCATTTT. The encoded protein is CASSTDDRGRQPQHF. The rearrangement uses TRBV19 and TRBJ1-5; 9 nucleotides align to TRBD1. Trimming cost V 4 bases and J 7 bases; bases outside gene matches: 8. Germline V gene data show CDR1 as LNHDA and CDR2 as SQIVND (reference sequence). The CDR3 covers 15 residues.

The genes are TRBV5-4 and TRBJ2-4; D is tentatively TRBD1 or TRBD2 (5 bases each). The CDR3 covers 18 residues. V lost 4 bases and J 0 bases, leaving 20 bases between the germline ends. Germline values: CDR1 SGHNT, CDR2 YYREEE (reference sequence). The CDR3 DNA sequence: TGTGCCAGCAGCCCGGCCCCCGGGACGGAAGGAGCCAAAAACATTCAGTACTTC. This sequence encodes CASSPAPGTEGAKNIQYF.

The chain couples TRBV19 to TRBJ2-5; 11 bases map to TRBD1. The V gene end was trimmed by 6 bases and the J gene end by 5 bases; junction bases not matched to a gene: 5. The CDR3 sequence is 14 residues long. Germline V lookup: CDR1 LNHDA, CDR2 SQIVND (reference sequence). The CDR3 DNA sequence: TGTGCCAGTAGCGGACAGGGGGCCTGGGAGACCCAGTACTTC. Protein product: CASSGQGAWETQYF.

This clone appeared a few times. This chain connects TRBV15 to TRBJ2-7, with 10 bases matching TRBD2. V dropped 5 bases and J dropped 8; count of bases not matched to a gene: 9. The CDR3 extends over 14 amino acids. Germline V CDR1 and CDR2: LNHNV, YYDKDF (reference sequence). CDR3 in DNA: TGTGCCACCAGCCCAAAGCGGGAGGGCCGGAAGCAGTACTTC. Translated, it gives CATSPKREGRKQYF.

The chain links TRBV5-1 to TRBJ2-3; D is uncertain. The CDR3 is made up of 13 amino acids. V was pared by 0 bases and J by 5 bases, with 7 bases between. Germline loops: CDR1 SGHRS, CDR2 YFSETQ. CDR3 sequence: CASSLVVGDTQYF. DNA for the CDR3: TGCGCCAGCAGCTTGGTTGTGGGAGATACGCAGTATTTT.

This clone was seen a handful of times. The chain is built from TRBV6-5 and TRBJ2-6; no clear D. The CDR3 spans 15 residues. V was cut by 5 bases and J by 1 base, with 9 bases left in between. The germline CDR1 and CDR2 sequences are MNHEY and SVGAGI. The CDR3 here is CASSTAASGANVLTF. CDR3 nucleotides: TGTGCCAGCAGTACTGCTGCTTCTGGGGCCAACGTCCTGACTTTC.

The genes are TRBV5-4 and TRBJ1-2; D perhaps matches TRBD1 (5 bases). V was trimmed by 0 bases and J by 0 bases, leaving 9 bases between them. CDR1 is SGHNT and CDR2 is YYREEE in the germline V gene (reference sequence). The CDR3 sequence is 15 residues long. Here the CDR3 reads CASSLVGVSNYGYTF. CDR3 coding DNA: TGTGCCAGCAGCTTGGTGGGGGTCTCTAACTATGGCTACACCTTC.

J is TRBJ2-7 and V is TRBV2; 10 bases agree with TRBD1. The CDR3 totals 15 residues. V dropped 6 bases and J dropped 2; count of bases not matched to a gene: 7. The germline CDR1 and CDR2 sequences are SNHLY and FYNNEI. The DNA of the CDR3 is TGTGCCAGCAGACAGGCGGGACAGGGGACCTACGAGCAGTACTTC. Residues: CASRQAGQGTYEQYF.

The chain uses TRBV10-3 and TRBJ2-1; D perhaps matches TRBD2 (6 bases). Looked up from germline, CDR1 is ENHRY and CDR2 is SYGVKD. V gave up 5 bases and J gave up 7 bases, with 9 bases separating them. The CDR3 runs to 12 residues. CDR3 in amino acids: CAISSLANEQFF. The CDR3 coding sequence is TGTGCCATCAGTAGCCTAGCGAATGAGCAGTTCTTC.

V is TRBV27 and J is TRBJ2-3; no reliable D call. This CDR3 has 13 amino acids. Per germline, CDR1 MNHEY and CDR2 SMNVEV (reference sequence). V lost 2 bases and J lost 6, with 9 bases in between. The DNA for the CDR3 is TGTGCCAGCAGTTTAAGGGTGTTGGATACGCAGTATTTT. It yields the protein CASSLRVLDTQYF.

About this clone: Other DNA sequences in the same sample also yield this CDR3. V is TRBV20-1 and J is TRBJ2-5; D remains unclear. The CDR3 consists of 11 residues. Germline assignment: CDR1 DFQATT and CDR2 SNEGSKA (reference sequence). Trimming removed 2 bases at V and 5 bases at J, with 6 bases between. CDR3 amino acids: CSARIGETQYF. The CDR3 region has the DNA TGCAGTGCTAGAATAGGCGAGACCCAGTACTTC.

This chain connects TRBV7-2 to TRBJ2-7; D remains unclear. The V gene's germline CDR1 is SGHTA and CDR2 FQGNSA. The CDR3 loop spans 16 amino acids. V was pared by 2 bases and J by 6 bases, with 20 bases between. DNA of the CDR3: TGTGCCAGCAGCTTACCGGGCACATCAACCCGGGCCGAGCAGTACTTC. It translates to CASSLPGTSTRAEQYF.

In this sample, this clone turned up a few times. This sequence joins TRBV20-1 and TRBJ2-7, with D hard to call. The CDR3 totals 11 residues. Germline CDR1 is DFQATT and CDR2 is SNEGSKA (reference sequence). Trimming pared 6 bases from V and 6 bases from J, leaving 12 bases between. In DNA form, the CDR3 reads TGCAGTGCCCCTACGAAATTCGAGCAGTACTTC. Amino acid sequence: CSAPTKFEQYF.

This clone was seen more than once but under ten times. The genes are TRBV27 and TRBJ2-7; D perhaps matches TRBD1 (5 bases). CDR3 length: 14 residues. Germline V gene data show CDR1 as MNHEY and CDR2 as SMNVEV (reference sequence). V was clipped by 3 bases and J by 0 bases, with 9 bases between them. The CDR3 loop reads CASSLARDSYEQYF. The CDR3 DNA sequence: TGTGCCAGCAGTTTGGCCAGGGACTCCTACGAGCAGTACTTC.

In this sample, this clone turned up once. The chain links TRBV6-6 to TRBJ2-1; D may be TRBD1 or TRBD2 (6 bases each). Germline lookup yields CDR1 MNHNY and CDR2 SVGAGI (reference sequence). CDR3 length equals 16 residues. Trimming removed 0 bases from V and 5 bases from J, with 14 bases in between. The CDR3 DNA follows: TGTGCCAGCAGTTACTCGAGAGAGAGGGGGGACAATGAGCAGTTCTTC. Translated, it gives CASSYSRERGDNEQFF.

The V and J genes are TRBV2 and TRBJ2-7, with 7 bases that match TRBD2. The CDR3 length is 13 residues. Germline CDR1 is SNHLY and CDR2 is FYNNEI. V was clipped by 8 bases and J by 4 bases; unmatched bases: 8. The CDR3 sequence: CASWGGTIYEQYF. The CDR3 nucleotides are TGTGCCAGCTGGGGGGGTACTATTTACGAGCAGTACTTC.

This clone was seen a handful of times. V gene TRBV9 combines with J gene TRBJ2-5; 11 nucleotides line up with TRBD2. Germline CDR1 is SGDLS and CDR2 is YYNGEE. Losses at the gene ends were 3 bases for V and 2 bases for J; bases not matched to a gene: 12. The CDR3 totals 18 residues. The CDR3 spells CASSEGVAGGPLQETQYF. The CDR3 nucleotides are TGTGCCAGCAGCGAGGGGGTAGCGGGAGGGCCATTACAAGAGACCCAGTACTTC.

The V call is TRBV6-1, the J call TRBJ2-7; D call uncertain. The length of the CDR3 is 12 residues. The V and J ends lost 5 bases and 1 base respectively, with 6 bases between them. Germline V lookup: CDR1 MNHNS, CDR2 SASEGT. The CDR3: CASSRGSYEQYF. In DNA, the CDR3 is TGTGCCAGCAGTCGTGGGTCCTACGAGCAGTACTTC.